A selection of T cell receptor beta chains follows, all from one sample in a study of control samples from healthy donors and cancer patients. Repertoires were generated with immunoSEQ multiplex PCR, while TCRdb's copy carries only in-frame clones and drops some. In the table there are approximately 70,000 clones, approximately 89% of which are singletons. The specimen sequenced was PBMCs. These receptors originate from a man aged 60-69 years with colorectal cancer. CDR3s include the opening cysteine and the closing phenylalanine or tryptophan. D genes are given only for firm matches. Clone size appears in some rows only: once, few, many, or a class for an expanded clone.

D gene	V gene	clone size	J gene	CDR3 DNA	CDR3 protein
TRBD2	TRBV5-4	.	TRBJ2-3	TGTGCCAGCAGCTCAGCGGGGGGGCCAACAGATACGCAGTATTTT	CASSSAGGPTDTQYF
TRBD1	TRBV6-5	once	TRBJ1-2	TGTGCCAGCAGTTACGACAGGGTGGAAGGAGGCTACACCTTC	CASSYDRVEGGYTF
TRBD2	TRBV7-8	.	TRBJ2-1	TGTGCCAGCAGCCTTAGCGGGACCTCCTACAATGAGCAGTTCTTC	CASSLSGTSYNEQFF
.	TRBV5-8	.	TRBJ2-5	TGTGCCAGCAGCTATGGGACGGTACAAGAGACCCAGTACTTC	CASSYGTVQETQYF
.	TRBV18	.	TRBJ1-5	TGTGCCAGCTCACCGCTAGGGGGGGACCAGCCCCAGCATTTT	CASSPLGGDQPQHF
TRBD2	TRBV4-3	.	TRBJ2-3	TGCGCCAGCAGCCAAGATGGGAGGGCGGGCGGCACAGATACGCAGTATTTT	CASSQDGRAGGTDTQYF
.	TRBV27	.	TRBJ2-1	TGTGCCAGCAGGGGGGCGGAGAGCTCCTACAATGAGCAGTTCTTC	CASRGAESSYNEQFF
.	TRBV3-1/TRBV3-2	.	TRBJ1-2	TGTGCCAGCGGCCCTGGCGGGGGACTCGGCTACACCTTC	CASGPGGGLGYTF
TRBD2	TRBV4-2	.	TRBJ2-3	TGTGCCAGCAGCGAAGGACTAGGGGATAGCACAGATACGCAGTATTTT	CASSEGLGDSTDTQYF
.	TRBV18	.	TRBJ1-2	TGTGCCAGCTCACCACAGGACACGGTTGGACACTACACCTTC	CASSPQDTVGHYTF
TRBD2	TRBV7-6	.	TRBJ2-3	TGTGCCAGCAGCTTAACTAGCGGGACCCCGCAGACGCAGTATTTT	CASSLTSGTPQTQYF
TRBD1	TRBV4-1	.	TRBJ1-3	TGCGCCAGCAGCCAAGCCCCTCGACAGGGGCCGGGGCCTGGAAACACCATATATTTT	CASSQAPRQGPGPGNTIYF
TRBD1	TRBV5-6	.	TRBJ2-7	TGTGCCAGCAGCCACGGACAGGGGGTTGGGGAGCAGTACTTC	CASSHGQGVGEQYF
.	TRBV5-1	once	TRBJ1-6	TGCGCCAGCAGCTTGAACAGGGAAAGTAATTCACCCCTCCACTTT	CASSLNRESNSPLHF
.	TRBV24-1	.	TRBJ1-2	TGTGCCACCAGTGCCGGCAGCAGGGAAGTTAACTATGGCTACACCTTC	CATSAGSREVNYGYTF
TRBD2	TRBV5-1	once	TRBJ2-3	TGCGCCAGCAGCTCAAAACCTAGCGGGGTAGGAGATACGCAGTATTTT	CASSSKPSGVGDTQYF
TRBD2	TRBV19	.	TRBJ2-7	TGTGCCAGTAGTGCCGGGACTAGCGTCGCAGAAGAGCAGTACTTC	CASSAGTSVAEEQYF
TRBD2	TRBV6-6	.	TRBJ2-7	TGTGCCAGCAGTTACTCGAAAGCGGGGGCCCCGTACTTC	CASSYSKAGAPYF
TRBD1	TRBV9	.	TRBJ2-7	TGTGCCAGCAGCGTCGGGACAGGAGATTACGAGCAGTACTTC	CASSVGTGDYEQYF
TRBD1	TRBV3-1/TRBV3-2	.	TRBJ1-5	TGTGCCAGCAGCCAAGATAGGGGACAGGGCCCTCTCAGCAATCAGCCCCAGCATTTT	CASSQDRGQGPLSNQPQHF